The clone carrying this T cell receptor beta chain was counted between two and nine times. Its antigen remains unknown. One entry per CDR3 protein results from TCRdb running MiXCR on the 5' RACE reads. The sample includes a few hundred thousand distinct CDR3 sequences, over 9.5% seen only once; the top ten take more than 8.5%. The sample originates from a study of identical twins. Whole-study results and caveats: Invariant populations such as MAIT and iNKT cells could partly muddle zero-insertion analyses. Cross-sectional statistical analysis, not tracking of the same donors, underpinned the conclusions. Out-of-frame beta chain sequences displayed weaker excess sharing between twins. Beta clonotypes that were abundant in cord blood contained fewer insertions, a pattern absent from memory repertoires.

This sequence originates from a man over 45 in good health. Specimen: memory T cells sorted from blood.

The CDR3 bases are TGTGCCAGCAGTTACATGGACAGCACAGATACGCAGTATTTT. Protein product: CASSYMDSTDTQYF. The gene calls are TRBV6-2 or TRBV6-3 and TRBJ2-3; the D is unclear. Looked up from germline, CDR1 is MNHEY and CDR2 is SVGEGT. The V end was cut by 2 bases, the J end by 0 bases, with 6 bases between. This CDR3 has 14 residues.